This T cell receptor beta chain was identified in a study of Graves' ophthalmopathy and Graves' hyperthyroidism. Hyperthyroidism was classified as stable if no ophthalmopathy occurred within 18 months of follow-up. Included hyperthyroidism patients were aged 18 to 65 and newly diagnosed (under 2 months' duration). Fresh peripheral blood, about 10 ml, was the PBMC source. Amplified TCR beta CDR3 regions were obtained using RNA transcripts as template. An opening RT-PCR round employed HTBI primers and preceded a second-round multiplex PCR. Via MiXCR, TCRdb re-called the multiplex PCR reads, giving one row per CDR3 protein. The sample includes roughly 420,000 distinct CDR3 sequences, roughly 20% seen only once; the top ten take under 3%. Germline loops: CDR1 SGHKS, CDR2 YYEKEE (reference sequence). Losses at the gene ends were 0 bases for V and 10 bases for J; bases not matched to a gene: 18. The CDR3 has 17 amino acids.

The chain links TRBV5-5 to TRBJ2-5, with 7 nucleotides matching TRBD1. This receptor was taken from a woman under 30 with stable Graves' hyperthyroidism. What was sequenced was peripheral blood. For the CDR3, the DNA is TGTGCCAGCAGCTTGGCCCGGTTCCAGACAGGGCAAGGGAGCCAGTACTTC. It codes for CASSLARFQTGQGSQYF.